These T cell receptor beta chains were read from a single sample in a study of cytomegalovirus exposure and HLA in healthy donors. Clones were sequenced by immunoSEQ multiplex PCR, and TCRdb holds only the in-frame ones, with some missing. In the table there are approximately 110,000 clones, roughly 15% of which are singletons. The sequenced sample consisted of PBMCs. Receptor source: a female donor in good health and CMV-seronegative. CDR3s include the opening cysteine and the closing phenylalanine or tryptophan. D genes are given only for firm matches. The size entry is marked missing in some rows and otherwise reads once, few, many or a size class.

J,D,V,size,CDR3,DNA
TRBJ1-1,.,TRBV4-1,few,CASSQEQFRQGNTEAFF,TGCGCCAGCAGCCAAGAACAATTTAGGCAGGGGAACACTGAAGCTTTCTTT
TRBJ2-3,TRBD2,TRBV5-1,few,CASSFGTSGDTQYF,TGCGCCAGCAGCTTCGGGACTAGCGGAGATACGCAGTATTTT
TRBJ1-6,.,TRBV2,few,CASSVDRFNSPLHF,TGTGCCAGCAGTGTCGACAGGTTTAATTCACCCCTCCACTTT
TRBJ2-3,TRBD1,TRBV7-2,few,CASSSRARGLRDTQYF,TGTGCCAGCAGCTCCCGTGCGAGGGGGCTGAGAGATACGCAGTATTTT
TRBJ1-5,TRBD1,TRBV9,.,CASSVGQGSNQPQHF,TGTGCCAGCAGCGTAGGACAGGGTAGCAATCAGCCCCAGCATTTT
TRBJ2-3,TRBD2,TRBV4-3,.,CASSQVLAGTPSTDTQYF,TGCGCCAGCAGCCAAGTACTAGCGGGGACCCCATCGACAGATACGCAGTATTTT
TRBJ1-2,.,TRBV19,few,CASSTAGINYGYTF,TGTGCCAGTAGTACTGCAGGGATCAACTATGGCTACACCTTC
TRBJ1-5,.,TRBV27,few,CASSLQQGGNQPQHF,TGTGCCAGCAGTTTACAGCAGGGCGGCAATCAGCCCCAGCATTTT
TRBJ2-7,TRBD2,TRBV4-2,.,CASSQDRRGGRIPYEQYF,TGTGCCAGCAGCCAAGATAGGAGGGGCGGGAGGATACCCTACGAGCAGTACTTC
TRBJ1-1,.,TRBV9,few,CASSAVDRTEAFF,TGTGCCAGCAGCGCCGTGGACAGAACTGAAGCTTTCTTT
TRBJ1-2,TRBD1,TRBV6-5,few,CASSLTGGTNYGYTF,TGTGCCAGCAGCCTAACAGGGGGCACTAACTATGGCTACACCTTC
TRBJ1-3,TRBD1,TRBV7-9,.,CASSYRQGPDSGNTIYF,TGTGCCAGCAGCTACCGACAGGGGCCCGACTCTGGAAACACCATATATTTT
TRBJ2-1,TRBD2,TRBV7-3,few,CASSSRPWREKDNEQFF,TGTGCCAGCAGCTCTCGCCCTTGGCGGGAGAAGGACAATGAGCAGTTCTTC
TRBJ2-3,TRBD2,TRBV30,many,CAWSVGGRARDTQYF,TGTGCCTGGAGTGTAGGCGGGAGGGCAAGAGATACGCAGTATTTT
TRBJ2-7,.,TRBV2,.,CASSDMRQALSYEQYF,TGTGCCAGCAGTGATATGAGACAGGCCCTCTCCTACGAGCAGTACTTC
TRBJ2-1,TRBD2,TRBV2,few,CASSVLAGAQGDEQFF,TGTGCCAGCAGTGTTCTAGCGGGAGCCCAGGGCGATGAGCAGTTCTTC
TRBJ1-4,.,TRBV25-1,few,CASSDPSISNEKLFF,TGTGCCAGCAGTGACCCTTCCATCAGTAATGAAAAACTGTTTTTT
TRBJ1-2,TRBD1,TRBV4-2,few,CASSLDSDRGYGYTF,TGTGCCAGCAGCCTCGATAGTGACAGGGGCTATGGCTACACCTTC
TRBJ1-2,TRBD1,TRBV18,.,CASSPGDRGLFYGYTF,TGTGCCAGCTCACCGGGAGACAGGGGGTTATTCTATGGCTACACCTTC
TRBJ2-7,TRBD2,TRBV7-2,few,CASRVSGRAHEQYF,TGTGCCAGCAGGGTGAGCGGGAGGGCCCACGAGCAGTACTTC
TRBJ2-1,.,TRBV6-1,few,CASSEAKRGNEQFF,TGTGCCAGCAGTGAAGCGAAGAGAGGCAATGAGCAGTTCTTC
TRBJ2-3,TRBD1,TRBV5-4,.,CASSLWIQGTTDTQYF,TGTGCCAGCAGCTTGTGGATACAGGGGACGACAGATACGCAGTATTTT
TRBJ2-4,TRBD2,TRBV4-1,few,CASSQGLAGKNIQYF,TGCGCCAGCAGCCAAGGACTAGCGGGCAAAAACATTCAGTACTTC
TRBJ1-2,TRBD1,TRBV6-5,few,CASSYQGQGLSGYTF,TGTGCCAGCAGTTACCAAGGACAGGGACTGAGTGGCTACACCTTC
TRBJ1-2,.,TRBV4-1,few,CASSQSGANYGYTF,TGCGCCAGCAGCCAATCCGGTGCTAACTATGGCTACACCTTC
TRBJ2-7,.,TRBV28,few,CASSLSREIHEQYF,TGTGCCAGCAGTTTGAGTCGGGAGATCCACGAGCAGTACTTC
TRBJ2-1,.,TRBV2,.,CASSDRDHEQFF,TGTGCCAGCAGTGACAGGGATCATGAGCAGTTCTTC
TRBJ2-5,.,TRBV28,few,CASSFRGQETQYF,TGTGCCAGCAGTTTCAGGGGCCAAGAGACCCAGTACTTC